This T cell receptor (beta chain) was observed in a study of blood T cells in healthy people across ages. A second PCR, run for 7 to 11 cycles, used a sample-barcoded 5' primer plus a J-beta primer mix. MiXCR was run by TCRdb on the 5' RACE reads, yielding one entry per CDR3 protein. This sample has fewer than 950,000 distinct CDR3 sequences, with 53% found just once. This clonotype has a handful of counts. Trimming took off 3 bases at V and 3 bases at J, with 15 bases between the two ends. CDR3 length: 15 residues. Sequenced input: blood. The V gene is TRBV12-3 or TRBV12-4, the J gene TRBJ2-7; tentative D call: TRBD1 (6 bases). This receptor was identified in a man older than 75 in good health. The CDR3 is CASSFPSRGIYEQYF. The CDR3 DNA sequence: TGTGCCAGCAGTTTTCCTAGCAGGGGAATCTACGAGCAGTACTTC.